A selection of T cell receptor beta chains follows, all from one sample in a study of response to subunit inactivated influenza vaccine. TCRdb used MiXCR to reprocess the RT-PCR reads, holding one entry per CDR3 protein. Altogether approximately 530,000 distinct CDR3 sequences are present, around 8% being singletons, with the ten largest covering approximately 13%. The starting material was PBMCs from blood, obtained roughly 24 months after vaccination. The receptors come from a man between 45 and 75 years old who received an inactivated influenza vaccine. Both conserved end residues are part of each CDR3. D genes are given only for firm matches. Size is omitted from some rows. Given values are once, few, many or a class for expanded clones.

>few|TRBJ1-3|14|TRBV9|NA
TGTGCCAGCAGCGCCGAAGGTACTGGAAACACCATATATTTT
CASSAEGTGNTIYF
>many|TRBJ1-1|12|TRBV29-1|NA
TGCAGCGTTGATAGGGCCTACACTGAAGCTTTCTTT
CSVDRAYTEAFF
>NA|TRBJ2-5|13|TRBV29-1|NA
TGCAGCGTTGATCGACAGAGTGGAGAGACCCAGTACTTC
CSVDRQSGETQYF
>many|TRBJ1-6|18|TRBV25-1|NA
TGTGCCAGCAGTGATTCTTGGAGGGGCTCGGGTGGAATCTCACCCCTCCACTTT
CASSDSWRGSGGISPLHF
>NA|TRBJ2-6|18|TRBV20-1|TRBD2
TGCAGTGCTAGAGTAACAGCGGGGGACTCCTCTGGGGCCAACGTCCTGACTTTC
CSARVTAGDSSGANVLTF
>many|TRBJ2-2|15|TRBV5-1|NA
TGCGCCAGCAGCTTGGGGCTAGAGGCCACCGGGGAGCTGTTTTTT
CASSLGLEATGELFF
>NA|TRBJ2-2|14|TRBV5-4|NA
TGTGCCAGCAGCTTTGGGGTGAACTCCGGGGAGCTGTTTTTT
CASSFGVNSGELFF
>many|TRBJ2-3|14|TRBV5-1|NA
TGCGCCAGCAGCCTGGGAGGCCCGAAGGATACGCAGTATTTT
CASSLGGPKDTQYF
>few|TRBJ2-1|13|TRBV6-2/TRBV6-3|NA
TGTGCCAGCAGTTTCCAGGAGTTCAATGAGCAGTTCTTC
CASSFQEFNEQFF
>NA|TRBJ2-1|11|TRBV25-1|NA
TGTGCCAGCAGTGCAACCAATGAGCAGTTCTTC
CASSATNEQFF
>many|TRBJ1-6|17|TRBV4-2|TRBD1
TGTGCCAGCAGCCAAACCCCCGCGGGACAGGGATATTCACCCCTCCACTTT
CASSQTPAGQGYSPLHF
>many|TRBJ1-1|13|TRBV15|NA
TGTGCCACCAGCAGTCTGTACAGGGCTAAGGCTTTCTTT
CATSSLYRAKAFF
>few|TRBJ1-1|15|TRBV7-6|NA
TGTGCCAGCAGCCAAAACAGGGCGATGGGGTCTGAAGCTTTCTTT
CASSQNRAMGSEAFF
>NA|TRBJ2-2|13|TRBV20-1|TRBD1
TGCAGTGCAACCGGGACAGTAACCGGGGAGCTGTTTTTT
CSATGTVTGELFF
>few|TRBJ2-2|16|TRBV5-1|TRBD2
TGCGCCAGCAGCTTGGGTAGCGGGGGAGACACCGGGGAGCTGTTTTTT
CASSLGSGGDTGELFF
>many|TRBJ2-3|13|TRBV29-1|NA
TGCAGCGTTGACACGGGTAGCACAGATACGCAGTATTTT
CSVDTGSTDTQYF
>NA|TRBJ2-4|17|TRBV6-2/TRBV6-3|NA
TGTGCCAGCAGTACTTTTGATCCGGGACTAGCCAAAAACATTCAGTACTTC
CASSTFDPGLAKNIQYF
>NA|TRBJ2-7|12|TRBV11-2|NA
TGTGCCAGCAGAGTATCTAGCTCCGAGCAGTACTTC
CASRVSSSEQYF
>NA|TRBJ2-2|15|TRBV5-1|NA
TGCGCCAGCAGCTTGGCCAGGGGGGGCACCGGGGAGCTGTTTTTT
CASSLARGGTGELFF
>many|TRBJ1-3|15|TRBV5-1|TRBD1
TGCGCCAGCAGCCATACAGGGGAGAAAGGAAACACCATATATTTT
CASSHTGEKGNTIYF
>few|TRBJ2-5|15|TRBV29-1|NA
TGCAGCGTTGATTTGGGCAGGCCTCCCCAAGAGACCCAGTACTTC
CSVDLGRPPQETQYF
>few|TRBJ2-1|14|TRBV20-1|NA
TGCAGTGCTAGAGATCAAGCACTAGTTAGTGAGCAGTTCTTC
CSARDQALVSEQFF
>NA|TRBJ1-1|16|TRBV5-1|NA
TGCGCCAGCAGCTTGGATAGGGGGGCCATGAACACTGAAGCTTTCTTT
CASSLDRGAMNTEAFF
>many|TRBJ1-5|14|TRBV27|NA
TGTGCCAGCAGGAGGGGAAACAGCAATCAGCCCCAGCATTTT
CASRRGNSNQPQHF
>many|TRBJ2-4|14|TRBV20-1|TRBD1
TGCAGTGCTCTCCGGGACAGGGTGCAAAACATTCAGTACTTC
CSALRDRVQNIQYF
>NA|TRBJ2-7|13|TRBV20-1|NA
TGCAGTGCGACCTCGTCCCTTACCTACGAGCAGTACTTC
CSATSSLTYEQYF
>NA|TRBJ2-5|15|TRBV6-2/TRBV6-3|NA
TGTGCCAGCAGTCAACCGCAGACGGACGTACGGACCCAGTACTTC
CASSQPQTDVRTQYF
>NA|TRBJ2-1|12|TRBV5-1|NA
TGCGCCAGCAGCTCCCCGGCAGGCGAGCAGTTCTTC
CASSSPAGEQFF
>many|TRBJ1-6|13|TRBV12-3/TRBV12-4|NA
TGTGCCAGCAGTGCAGGGTATGCGTCACCCCTCCACTTT
CASSAGYASPLHF
>NA|TRBJ2-1|14|TRBV11-2|NA
TGTGCCAGCAGCTTAGTGAACTCTTACAATGAGCAGTTCTTC
CASSLVNSYNEQFF
>few|TRBJ2-6|14|TRBV4-3|NA
TGCGCCAGCAGCCAAGAAACTGGGGCCAACGTCCTGACTTTC
CASSQETGANVLTF
>NA|TRBJ1-5|16|TRBV6-1|NA
TGTGCCAGCAGCCTAGGTGGGGGCTTTAGCAATCAGCCCCAGCATTTT
CASSLGGGFSNQPQHF
>few|TRBJ2-6|13|TRBV12-3/TRBV12-4|NA
TGTGCCACCACGGGAGATGGGGCCAACGTCCTGACTTTC
CATTGDGANVLTF
>NA|TRBJ2-1|14|TRBV6-2/TRBV6-3|TRBD2
TGTGCCAGCAGTTACTATAGTCGGGGGGATGAGCAGTTCTTC
CASSYYSRGDEQFF
>many|TRBJ1-2|12|TRBV5-1|NA
TGCGCCAGCAGCGGAGTACGGCTTGGCTACACCTTC
CASSGVRLGYTF
>few|TRBJ1-5|14|TRBV30|NA
TGTGCCTGGAGTGTAGGCAGTAGCAATCAGCCCCAGCATTTT
CAWSVGSSNQPQHF
>few|TRBJ1-2|13|TRBV10-3|NA
TGTGCCATCAGTGAGTCGACAGCCTATGGCTACACCTTC
CAISESTAYGYTF
>many|TRBJ1-1|14|TRBV10-3|NA
TGTGCCATCGGGCTTGAGCTGGGGATCACTGAAGCTTTCTTT
CAIGLELGITEAFF
>many|TRBJ2-7|15|TRBV7-2|TRBD2
TGTGCCAGCAGCTTACTTCCTAGCGGGGGCTACGAGCAGTACTTC
CASSLLPSGGYEQYF
>NA|TRBJ1-6|15|TRBV30|NA
TGTGCCTGGGCCCTAATGTTCCAGGGCGCTTCACCCCTCCACTTT
CAWALMFQGASPLHF
>few|TRBJ2-1|15|TRBV29-1|TRBD2
TGCAGCGATAAACTGACTAGCGGGGGGGACGATGAGCAGTTCTTC
CSDKLTSGGDDEQFF
>few|TRBJ2-3|17|TRBV24-1|TRBD2
TGTGCCACCAGTCCGCGGAGGACTAGCGGGGCGGTAGATACGCAGTATTTT
CATSPRRTSGAVDTQYF
>many|TRBJ1-4|15|TRBV7-8|NA
TGTGCCAGCAGCTTGGTCTGGCCTTCTAATGAAAAACTGTTTTTT
CASSLVWPSNEKLFF